This TCR beta chain was sequenced during a study of response to subunit inactivated influenza vaccine. Study findings and constraints: The authors offered the suggestion that each seasonal influenza vaccination recruits few new T cells.

This clonotype was seen repeatedly, ten times or more. As yet, its antigen is unknown. CDR3 length equals 11 residues. V lost 0 bases, J lost 5 bases, and 3 bases lay in between. In germline, CDR1 is SGHRS, CDR2 YFSETQ. TCRdb re-derived calls from the RT-PCR reads in MiXCR, one entry per CDR3 protein. The sample gives about 780,000 distinct CDR3 sequences, less than 20% of which show up once; under 13% is in the top ten. This receptor was obtained from a man aged 50-59 years who received an inactivated influenza vaccine. The source material was PBMCs from blood, sampled 4 to 6 days after vaccination. The rearrangement links TRBV5-1 to TRBJ2-7; unclear D gene. The CDR3 DNA sequence: TGCGCCAGCAGCTTGGAAGACGAGCAGTACTTC. Amino acids: CASSLEDEQYF.